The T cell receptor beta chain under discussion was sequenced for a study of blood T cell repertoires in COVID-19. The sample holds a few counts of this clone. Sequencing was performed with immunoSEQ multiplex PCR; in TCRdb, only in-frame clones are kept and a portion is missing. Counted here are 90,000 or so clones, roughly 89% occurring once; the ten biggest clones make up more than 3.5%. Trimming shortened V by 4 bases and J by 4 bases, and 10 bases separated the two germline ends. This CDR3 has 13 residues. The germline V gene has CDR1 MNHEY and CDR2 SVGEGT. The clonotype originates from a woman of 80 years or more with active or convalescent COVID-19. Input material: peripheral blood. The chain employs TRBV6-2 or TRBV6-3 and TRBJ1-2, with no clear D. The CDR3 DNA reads TGTGCCAGCAGTTTTGGGCAGTTCTATGGCTACACCTTC. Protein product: CASSFGQFYGYTF.